Listed here are 25 T cell receptor beta chains from one sample, sequenced in a study of blood T cell repertoires in COVID-19. The protocol was immunoSEQ multiplex PCR, while the TCRdb copy is restricted to in-frame clones and leaves out a portion. The sample carries 100,000 to 150,000 clones, approximately 90% recorded once. Sequenced input: peripheral blood. All receptors come from a human donor in a cohort sampled during active COVID-19.

This chain links TRBV5-1 with TRBJ2-7; 7 bases are a match to TRBD1. CDR1 SGHRS and CDR2 YFSETQ come from the germline V gene. The CDR3 extends over 14 amino acids. The V gene end was trimmed by 4 bases and the J gene end by 2 bases; junction bases not matched to a gene: 6. For the CDR3, the DNA is TGCGCCAGCAGCCCACGACAGGGACCCTACGAGCAGTACTTC. It specifies CASSPRQGPYEQYF.

This chain joins TRBV28 and TRBJ2-7; TRBD2 agrees at 9 bases. Germline V gene lookup returns CDR1 MDHEN and CDR2 SYDVKM. The V gene end was trimmed by 5 bases and the J gene end by 0 bases; junction bases not matched to a gene: 11. This CDR3 spans 17 amino acids. This CDR3 is CASSIAPGLAISYEQYF. CDR3 bases: TGTGCCAGCAGTATAGCCCCCGGACTAGCGATCTCCTACGAGCAGTACTTC.

The genes are TRBV3-1 (or the pseudogene TRBV3-2) and TRBJ2-7; 8 positions agree with TRBD2. This CDR3 region has 13 residues. CDR1 and CDR2 from the germline V gene are LGHDT and YNNKEL (reference sequence). V lost 9 bases, J lost 7 bases, and 11 bases stayed unmatched. The CDR3 reads CASTLGGAREQYF. The CDR3 DNA is TGTGCCAGTACACTCGGGGGGGCGCGTGAGCAGTACTTC.

The gene calls are TRBV6-6 and TRBJ1-2; possibly TRBD1 for D (6 bases). The V gene lost 0 bases and the J gene lost 7 bases, with 12 bases spanning the gap. The germline gives CDR1 MNHNY, CDR2 SVGAGI (reference sequence). The CDR3 spans 14 residues. The CDR3 reads CASSYSGAGTGYTF. The CDR3 bases are TGTGCCAGCAGTTACTCGGGGGCAGGGACTGGCTACACCTTC.

In DNA, the CDR3 is TGTGCCAGCAAAGGGGAACGGTACACTGAAGCTTTCTTT. It codes for CASKGERYTEAFF. This chain connects TRBV5-4 to TRBJ1-1; D is perhaps TRBD1 (5 bases). Germline V gene lookup returns CDR1 SGHNT and CDR2 YYREEE (reference sequence). Trimming shortened V by 6 bases and J by 3 bases, and 12 bases separated the two germline ends. This CDR3 is 13 amino acids long.

This chain uses TRBV6-5 with TRBJ2-5; the D is unclear. The CDR3 runs 14 residues. V lost 4 bases, J lost 2 bases, and 11 bases lay in between. Looked up from germline, CDR1 is MNHEY and CDR2 is SVGAGI. CDR3 amino acids: CASSSGFRQETQYF. CDR3 nucleotide sequence: TGTGCCAGCAGTTCAGGATTTAGACAAGAGACCCAGTACTTC.

The chain combines TRBV5-1 with TRBJ2-2; no clear D gene. The germline V gene has CDR1 SGHRS and CDR2 YFSETQ. The CDR3 runs to 15 residues. Trimming took off 1 base at V and 7 bases at J, with 14 bases between the two ends. The CDR3 region is CASSLIRVTHGELFF. CDR3 nucleotide sequence: TGCGCCAGCAGCTTGATCCGGGTGACCCACGGGGAGCTGTTTTTT.

The rearrangement joins TRBV19 to TRBJ2-2; 8 nucleotides align to TRBD1. Losses at the gene ends were 3 bases for V and 6 bases for J; bases not matched to a gene: 6. CDR3 length: 15 amino acids. From germline, CDR1 is LNHDA and CDR2 SQIVND (reference sequence). CDR3 sequence: CASSIQGARSGELFF. DNA of the CDR3: TGTGCCAGTAGTATTCAGGGGGCACGTTCCGGGGAGCTGTTTTTT.

V gene TRBV28 combines with J gene TRBJ1-2; 8 positions match TRBD1. Trimming at V came to 9 bases and at J to 4 bases, leaving 7 bases not matched to a gene. CDR3 length: 13 amino acids. Germline CDR1 reads MDHEN; CDR2 reads SYDVKM. The CDR3 here is CASLLGTGYGYTF. CDR3 bases: TGTGCCAGTTTACTCGGGACAGGCTATGGCTACACCTTC.

V is TRBV4-2 and J is TRBJ2-5; D gene ambiguous. This CDR3 contains 12 residues. V was shortened by 2 bases and J by 7 bases, with 8 bases between the two germline ends. Germline CDR1 LGHNA, CDR2 YNFKEQ. CDR3 in DNA: TGTGCCAGCAGCCAAAATTCGGGGACCCAGTACTTC. Amino acids: CASSQNSGTQYF.

This clone has more than one count but fewer than ten. The V and J genes are TRBV2 and TRBJ1-1; 9 nucleotides agree with TRBD1. Germline V gene sequence: CDR1 SNHLY, CDR2 FYNNEI. CDR3 length: 15 amino acids. Losses at the gene ends were 5 bases for V and 11 bases for J; bases not matched to a gene: 15. The chain's CDR3 is CASSPFTRGQGRAFF. CDR3 nucleotides: TGTGCCAGCAGTCCATTTACCAGGGGACAGGGTAGGGCTTTCTTT.

The chain employs TRBV7-9 and TRBJ2-3; 7 nucleotides align to TRBD2. Germline values: CDR1 SEHNR, CDR2 FQNEAQ (reference sequence). This CDR3 is built from 17 residues. Germline trimming cut 1 base from V and 0 bases from J; bases unmatched to any gene: 7. The CDR3 DNA reads as TGTGCCAGCAGCTTAGAGGGGCGGGGGAGGAGCACAGATACGCAGTATTTT. Encoded protein: CASSLEGRGRSTDTQYF.

This chain connects TRBV28 to TRBJ1-2; D is possibly TRBD1 (5 bases). The CDR3 is 16 residues long. The ends were cut back, 6 bases at V and 7 bases at J, with 24 bases in the middle. Per germline, CDR1 MDHEN and CDR2 SYDVKM. CDR3 sequence: CASRPEGLLGKVGYTF. CDR3 coding DNA: TGTGCCAGCAGGCCGGAGGGACTTCTGGGGAAAGTTGGCTACACCTTC.

This chain connects TRBV11-2 to TRBJ2-6, with D maybe TRBD1 (6 bases). Germline values: CDR1 SGHAT, CDR2 FQNNGV. The CDR3 is made up of 16 amino acids. V lost 7 bases and J lost 0, with 13 bases in between. The CDR3 nucleotides are TGTGCCAGCACCGGGACACCATTCTCTGGGGCCAACGTCCTGACTTTC. It specifies CASTGTPFSGANVLTF.

The gene calls are TRBV6-5 and TRBJ2-7; TRBD1 is a possible D gene (6 bases). CDR3 length: 14 amino acids. Germline CDR1 MNHEY, CDR2 SVGAGI. With 0 bases removed from V and 2 bases from J, the gap between germline ends came to 8 bases. The CDR3 sequence is CASSYSRTAYEQYF. CDR3 nucleotides: TGTGCCAGCAGTTACTCACGGACAGCCTACGAGCAGTACTTC.

The chain uses TRBV7-8 and TRBJ2-1, with 9 bases lining up with TRBD2. Germline values: CDR1 SGHVS, CDR2 FQNEAQ. The CDR3 has 16 amino acids. The V and J ends lost 5 bases and 6 bases, in that order; junction bases with no gene match: 11. The CDR3: CASSDTSSGGLNEQFF. The CDR3 DNA reads TGTGCCAGCAGCGACACAAGTAGCGGGGGCCTCAATGAGCAGTTCTTC.

This clone was found once. The genes are TRBV7-2 and TRBJ2-3; 7 bases align to TRBD1. The germline V gene encodes CDR1 SGHTA and CDR2 FQGNSA. V was clipped by 3 bases and J by 3 bases; unmatched bases: 0. CDR3 length equals 13 residues. CDR3 residues: CASSLGQTDTQYF. As DNA, the CDR3 is TGTGCCAGCAGCTTGGGACAGACAGATACGCAGTATTTT.

This clone came up a few times. CDR3 sequence reads: CASSLSGTRPYEQYF. The CDR3 DNA is TGCGCCAGCAGCCTATCCGGGACTCGGCCCTACGAGCAGTACTTC. The chain is built from TRBV5-1 and TRBJ2-7, with D maybe TRBD2 (6 bases). Trimming left V 4 bases short and J 2 bases short, with 16 bases between. CDR3 length equals 15 residues. CDR1 is SGHRS and CDR2 is YFSETQ in the germline V gene.

V usage is TRBV28 and J usage is TRBJ1-2; the match to TRBD1 covers 9 bases. This CDR3 has 15 amino acids. After removal of 5 bases from V and 3 bases from J, the junction contained 7 bases not matched to a gene. Germline V gives CDR1 MDHEN, CDR2 SYDVKM. CDR3: CASSQPGQGHYGYTF. For the CDR3, the DNA is TGTGCCAGCAGTCAACCGGGACAGGGACACTATGGCTACACCTTC.

J is TRBJ1-1 and V is TRBV6-1; the D is unclear. Trimming took 0 bases from V and 1 from J, leaving 9 bases between them. From germline, CDR1 is MNHNS and CDR2 SASEGT. The CDR3 consists of 15 residues. The CDR3 DNA follows: TGTGCCAGCAGTGAAGCGAGGTTGGGGAACACTGAAGCTTTCTTT. It encodes CASSEARLGNTEAFF.

This clone was seen just once. V is TRBV9 and J is TRBJ1-1, with 7 positions matching TRBD1. This CDR3 is 14 amino acids long. Germline values: CDR1 SGDLS, CDR2 YYNGEE. Trimming took 3 bases from V and 3 from J; bases not matched to a gene: 5. CDR3 in DNA: TGTGCCAGCAGCGGAGTGACAGGGCACACTGAAGCTTTCTTT. Its translation: CASSGVTGHTEAFF.

The chain couples TRBV29-1 to TRBJ2-7; weak D call: TRBD2 (7 bases). This CDR3 is 12 amino acids long. With 3 bases removed from V and 6 bases from J, the gap between germline ends came to 12 bases. Germline V gene data show CDR1 as SQVTM and CDR2 as ANQGSEA. CDR3 residues: CSVEGGGGEQYF. CDR3 DNA sequence: TGCAGCGTTGAGGGGGGGGGCGGCGAGCAGTACTTC.

CDR3 DNA: TGTGCCAGCAGTTACTCTTGGGCCTCCTACGAGCAGTACTTC. Translated: CASSYSWASYEQYF. V is TRBV6-5 and J is TRBJ2-7; D not certain. This CDR3 is 14 amino acids long. Germline V lookup: CDR1 MNHEY, CDR2 SVGAGI. V was cut by 0 bases and J by 0 bases, with 6 bases left in between.

The genes are TRBV18 and TRBJ2-3; D possibly corresponds to TRBD1 (5 bases). V was trimmed by 4 bases and J by 7 bases, leaving 6 bases between them. In germline, CDR1 is KGHSH, CDR2 LQKENI. The CDR3 consists of 11 residues. The CDR3 nucleotides are TGTGCCAGCTCACGACAGAATACGCAGTATTTT. Encoded protein: CASSRQNTQYF.

CDR3 in DNA: TGTGCCAGCAGGCGAGGACTAGCGGGAGGGCTCGTGGGTGAGCAGTACTTC. Translated: CASRRGLAGGLVGEQYF. This chain uses TRBV28 with TRBJ2-7; TRBD2 agrees at 15 bases. Trimming took 6 bases from V and 7 from J; bases not matched to a gene: 13. Germline V gives CDR1 MDHEN, CDR2 SYDVKM. The CDR3 runs to 17 residues.